This T cell receptor beta chain emerged from a study of CD8 T cells in Susac syndrome. Study-level background: At blood draw, Susac syndrome patients were therapy-naive, on corticosteroids, or on intravenous immunoglobulin alone.

The RNA, about 0.45 to 1 ug, was put through reverse transcription using random hexamers. TCRdb reprocessed the immunoSEQ multiplex PCR reads via MiXCR and lists one record per CDR3 protein. In the table there are approximately 160,000 distinct CDR3 sequences, approximately 95% of which are singletons. Germline assignment: CDR1 SGDLS and CDR2 YYNGEE. Trimming removed 0 bases at V and 0 bases at J, with 13 bases between. There are 16 residues in the CDR3. This receptor was obtained from a human donor with Susac syndrome. V is TRBV9 and J is TRBJ2-7; D remains ambiguous. Source material: CD4+ T cells from PBMCs. The DNA of the CDR3 is TGTGCCAGCAGCGTAGACTCAGCCTACACCTCCTACGAGCAGTACGTC. Its translation: CASSVDSAYTSYEQYV.